The 3 T cell receptor beta chains presented below share a single source sample, sequenced in a study of T cell responses to AZD1222 COVID-19 vaccine. The data were produced by immunoSEQ multiplex PCR, yet TCRdb's version contains in-frame clones alone and is incomplete. The table has some 45,000 clones, around 90% seen once. Sequenced material: peripheral blood, taken 28 days after the second AZD1222 dose. These receptors all come from an adult who received the AZD1222 COVID-19 vaccine.

The chain joins TRBV11-2 to TRBJ2-7; 7 bases line up with TRBD2. Germline-derived CDR1 and CDR2 are SGHAT and FQNNGV. Trimming at V came to 5 bases and at J to 4 bases, leaving 11 bases not matched to a gene. The length of the CDR3 is 15 residues. The CDR3 region has the DNA TGTGCCAGCAGCCCCCAGTCGCTAGCGGATTACGAGCAGTACTTC. It codes for CASSPQSLADYEQYF.

The gene calls are TRBV4-3 and TRBJ1-6; D is unresolved. V lost 2 bases and J 6 bases, leaving 14 bases between the germline ends. CDR3 size: 16 residues. CDR1 and CDR2 (germline): LGHNA, YSLEER. The CDR3 bases are TGCGCCAGCAGCCAATTGTTCCACTCGGGTAATTCACCCCTCCACTTT. Encoded protein: CASSQLFHSGNSPLHF.

The chain carries TRBV5-8 and TRBJ2-1, with 11 bases identical to TRBD1. This CDR3 region has 14 residues. Germline CDR1 SGHTS, CDR2 YDEGEE. The V segment lost 2 bases and the J segment 8 bases; nucleotides outside the gene matches: 3. CDR3 loop: CASSLGQGADEQFF. The CDR3, as DNA: TGTGCCAGCAGCTTAGGACAGGGGGCCGATGAGCAGTTCTTC.